The entry that follows covers one T cell receptor beta chain sequence. The antigen is undetermined. The sample originates from a study of cytomegalovirus exposure and HLA in healthy donors. Study as a whole: Among the 398 genotyped donors, over 70% were placed in the Caucasian-associated ancestry cluster.

Study observations and caveats: Cytomegalovirus-associated status was assigned to more than 150 TCR beta chains. Being productive about 90% or about 30% of the time was typical of most TCR beta V segments in an earlier analysis.

PCR amplification relied on 60 Vbeta primers (plus 13 Jbeta primers). Only in-frame clones appear in the TCRdb table, and some are missing; sequencing was by immunoSEQ multiplex PCR. The sample has some 220,000 clones, 85% to 90% seen once; the top ten hold roughly 1%. This receptor was identified in a young woman in good health and CMV-seronegative. Specimen: PBMCs.

The CDR3 is CASSTSGTSGDYEQYF. CDR3 nucleotides: TGTGCCAGCAGTACCTCCGGGACTAGCGGCGATTACGAGCAGTACTTC. The genes are TRBV6-6 and TRBJ2-7, with 11 bases aligning to TRBD2. J gave up 4 bases and V 5 bases, and 10 bases lay outside the gene matches. The CDR3 consists of 16 residues. CDR1 and CDR2 from the germline V gene are MNHNY and SVGAGI (reference sequence).